The 14 T cell receptor beta chains in this list originate from one sample, sequenced in a study of blood T cell repertoires in COVID-19 (dated by TCRdb to about 2020). The receptor library was made with the immunoSEQ multiplex PCR assay. The source is immuneACCESS, and TCRdb retained only in-frame sequences with V and J called. Part of the clones is not carried over; for the studies checked, unresolved V genes explain less than half of this, and the remainder is unexplained. In all, the sample holds around 300,000 clones, and almost 90% of those were seen once. The leading ten clones occupy 1.7% of the sample. What was sequenced was PBMCs or T cells enriched from blood (not recorded which). Receptors originate from a woman aged 18-29 years with acute COVID-19.

This chain uses TRBV27 with TRBJ1-2; D unresolved. The CDR3 is 14 residues long. V dropped 6 bases and J dropped 2 bases, with 13 bases sitting between them. Germline values: CDR1 MNHEY, CDR2 SMNVEV (reference sequence). The CDR3 DNA reads TGTGCCAGCAGCCGGACTATGGGGAACTATGGCTACACCTTC. This codes for CASSRTMGNYGYTF.

This clone was picked up many times. The rearrangement links TRBV9 to TRBJ2-5; 12 nucleotides match TRBD2. The CDR3 spans 16 residues. V shed 0 bases and J 4 bases; nucleotides not matched to a gene: 4. Germline V lookup: CDR1 SGDLS, CDR2 YYNGEE. The DNA of the CDR3 is TGTGCCAGCAGCGTAGGACTAGCGGGAGAGGGAGAGACCCAGTACTTC. Its protein product is CASSVGLAGEGETQYF.

The gene calls are TRBV6-5 and TRBJ1-2; no clear D gene. CDR3 length: 13 amino acids. Germline V gives CDR1 MNHEY, CDR2 SVGAGI. V lost 5 bases, J lost 4 bases, and 11 bases lay in between. CDR3 coding DNA: TGTGCCAGCAGTATCCGCTACAGCTATGGCTACACCTTC. It translates to CASSIRYSYGYTF.

V gene TRBV18 combines with J gene TRBJ2-2; 7 nucleotides align to TRBD2. Germline CDR1 and CDR2: KGHSH and LQKENI. The V and J ends lost 6 bases and 7 bases, in that order; junction bases with no gene match: 20. The CDR3 contains 18 residues. CDR3 DNA sequence: TGTGCCAGCTCCACCAGGGCGCTAGCGGAACGAACCGGCGGGGAGCTGTTTTTT. Translated, it gives CASSTRALAERTGGELFF.

The chain is built from TRBV7-9 and TRBJ1-4; perhaps TRBD1 as D (6 bases). The V end lost 4 bases, the J end lost 4 bases, and 10 bases lay between the germline ends. The germline gives CDR1 SEHNR, CDR2 FQNEAQ (reference sequence). The CDR3 is 14 amino acids. CDR3 sequence: CASSSTGFNEKLFF. CDR3 bases: TGTGCCAGCAGCTCTACAGGGTTTAATGAAAAACTGTTTTTT.

DNA of the CDR3: TGTGCCAGCAGGCCGGGACAGGGGAAAGAAAAACTGTTTTTT. Its protein is CASRPGQGKEKLFF. This chain uses TRBV6-5 with TRBJ1-4; 10 nucleotides align to TRBD1. Germline values: CDR1 MNHEY, CDR2 SVGAGI. V gave up 6 bases and J gave up 8 bases; unmatched junction bases: 6. There are 14 residues in the CDR3.

The rearrangement uses TRBV12-2 and TRBJ1-2; the tabulated D call, TRBD1, remains unverified against the DNA. TRBV12-2 is a pseudogene. This CDR3 spans 14 amino acids. CDR3 in amino acids: CASRLGTGTYGYTF. CDR3 in DNA: TGTGCAAGTCGCTTAGGGACAGGAACCTATGGCTACACCTTC.

The V call is TRBV5-4, the J call TRBJ2-3, with D possibly TRBD1 on 5 matching bases. Germline V gene data show CDR1 as SGHNT and CDR2 as YYREEE (reference sequence). The CDR3 extends over 16 amino acids. Deletions cut 2 bases from V and 2 bases from J, with 15 bases between. The DNA of the CDR3 is TGTGCCAGCAGCTTAGTCGGCAGGGAAGACACAGATACGCAGTATTTT. It specifies CASSLVGREDTDTQYF.

The chain couples TRBV19 to TRBJ2-1, with TRBD2 matching over 9 bases. The germline CDR1 and CDR2 sequences are LNHDA and SQIVND (reference sequence). V dropped 5 bases and J dropped 0; count of bases not matched to a gene: 5. The CDR3 loop spans 16 amino acids. The chain's CDR3 is CASSQSSGSSYNEQFF. The CDR3 nucleotides read TGTGCCAGTAGTCAAAGTAGCGGGAGCTCCTACAATGAGCAGTTCTTC.

The gene calls are TRBV7-3 and TRBJ2-1; 13 bases map to TRBD2. CDR1 is SGHTA, CDR2 FQGTGA, per germline. V trimming: 5 bases; J trimming: 9 bases; junction bases outside the gene matches: 10. The CDR3 sequence is 16 residues long. The CDR3 spells CASSPTGTSGIIEQFF. The CDR3 DNA reads as TGTGCCAGCAGCCCCACCGGGACTAGCGGGATTATTGAGCAGTTCTTC.

The gene calls are TRBV27 and TRBJ1-5; D might be TRBD1 (5 bases). Germline CDR1 is MNHEY and CDR2 is SMNVEV (reference sequence). The CDR3 spans 15 residues. With 7 bases removed from V and 0 bases from J, the gap between germline ends came to 13 bases. The CDR3 bases are TGTGCCAGCAAAAACACAGGAATTAGCAATCAGCCCCAGCATTTT. This encodes CASKNTGISNQPQHF.

The chain has TRBV10-3 and TRBJ2-3, with 8 positions matching TRBD2. Germline-derived CDR1 and CDR2 are ENHRY and SYGVKD. The CDR3 runs 16 residues. After removal of 2 bases from V and 4 bases from J, the junction contained 8 bases not matched to a gene. The CDR3 nucleotides are TGTGCCATCAGTGAGGGGCTCGGGAGGGGTGCAGATACGCAGTATTTT. This sequence encodes CAISEGLGRGADTQYF.

The rearrangement joins TRBV2 to TRBJ1-5; TRBD1 aligns across 8 bases. The CDR3 covers 16 residues. Trimming cost V 6 bases and J 1 base; bases outside gene matches: 8. Germline CDR1 reads SNHLY; CDR2 reads FYNNEI. The CDR3 DNA reads as TGTGCCAGCAGCCACGGACAGGGAGGGAGCAATCAGCCCCAGCATTTT. Its translation: CASSHGQGGSNQPQHF.

This chain links TRBV30 with TRBJ2-7; D may be TRBD1 (5 bases). The germline V and J ends were trimmed by 2 bases and 2 bases, with 13 bases remaining between them. The germline CDR1 and CDR2 sequences are GTSNPN and SVGIG (reference sequence). There are 14 residues in the CDR3. The CDR3 region is CAWSTSVGAYEQYF. The DNA for the CDR3 is TGTGCCTGGAGTACCTCCGTAGGGGCCTACGAGCAGTACTTC.